This entry lists 31 T cell receptor beta chains sequenced from one sample in a study of T-cell memory formation after mild COVID-19. TCRdb reprocessed the 5' RACE reads via MiXCR and lists one record per CDR3 protein. The repertoire holds hundreds of thousands of distinct CDR3 sequences, more than 15% seen once, with approximately 20% in the top ten. The sequenced sample consisted of PBMCs or a T cell subset sorted from them (not recorded which). These receptors were taken from a man younger than 35 who had mild COVID-19 (a few samples of this study predate the infection). Cell type and time point are not known.

The chain combines TRBV4-1 with TRBJ2-7; D is possibly TRBD1 or TRBD2 (5 bases each). This CDR3 contains 15 residues. Germline CDR1 and CDR2: MGHRA and YSYEKL. V was clipped by 3 bases and J by 2 bases, with 14 bases between them. The CDR3 spells CASSQGVSGAYEQYV. The CDR3 coding sequence is TGCGCCAGCAGCCAGGGGGTGTCAGGTGCCTACGAGCAGTACGTC.

The rearrangement joins TRBV27 to TRBJ2-1, with 7 bases lining up with TRBD2. The CDR3 loop spans 17 amino acids. With 4 bases clipped from V and 9 bases from J, the junction kept 18 bases outside the gene matches. Germline V gives CDR1 MNHEY, CDR2 SMNVEV (reference sequence). The CDR3 DNA is TGTGCCAGCAGTTCTTACCTCGATCCGACTAGCCGGCCTGAGCAGTTCTTC. Its translation is CASSSYLDPTSRPEQFF.

In nucleotides, the CDR3 is TGTGCCAGCAGCTTTAGGGTGGATTCCTTTACAGATACGCAGTATTTT. It is translated as CASSFRVDSFTDTQYF. V gene TRBV7-2 combines with J gene TRBJ2-3; D gene ambiguous. The CDR3 contains 16 residues. Germline assignment: CDR1 SGHTA and CDR2 FQGNSA. V lost 3 bases, J lost 3 bases, and 16 bases lay in between.

The chain has TRBV28 and TRBJ2-1; possibly TRBD1 for D (6 bases). CDR3 length equals 14 residues. V was pared by 5 bases and J by 7 bases, with 15 bases between. Germline-derived CDR1 and CDR2 are MDHEN and SYDVKM. DNA for the CDR3: TGTGCCAGCAGTCCACAGGGTCCACCTAATGAGCAGTTCTTC. Protein product: CASSPQGPPNEQFF.

This clonotype was seen more than once but under ten times. The V gene is TRBV5-1, the J gene TRBJ1-5; D is perhaps TRBD1 (6 bases). CDR1 is SGHRS and CDR2 is YFSETQ in the germline V gene. The CDR3 contains 15 residues. V lost 6 bases and J 1 base, leaving 14 bases between the germline ends. The CDR3, as DNA: TGCGCCAGCACCGACGAGGGGACAAGCAATCAGCCCCAGCATTTT. It specifies CASTDEGTSNQPQHF.

The chain employs TRBV12-3 or TRBV12-4 and TRBJ2-7; 10 bases map to TRBD2. V gave up 5 bases and J gave up 4 bases; unmatched junction bases: 8. The CDR3 spans 15 residues. CDR3 nucleotide sequence: TGTGCCAGCAGTCTTCTAGCGGGGGCCCTATACGAGCAGTACTTC. This translates into CASSLLAGALYEQYF.

This clonotype has more than one count but fewer than ten. This sequence joins TRBV7-6 and TRBJ1-1; D not certain. CDR3 length: 14 residues. The germline V and J ends were trimmed by 1 base and 5 bases, with 11 bases remaining between them. Germline CDR1 is SGHVS and CDR2 is FNYEAQ. CDR3 loop: CASSLGPLRTEAFF. CDR3 in DNA: TGTGCCAGCAGCTTAGGCCCCCTCCGGACTGAAGCTTTCTTT.

This chain connects TRBV9 to TRBJ1-1; TRBD1 is a possible D gene (5 bases). Germline CDR1 and CDR2: SGDLS and YYNGEE. V dropped 2 bases and J dropped 3 bases, with 14 bases sitting between them. This CDR3 has 15 residues. DNA of the CDR3: TGTGCCAGCAGCGTGATGGGCGGGGGATACACTGAAGCTTTCTTT. This translates into CASSVMGGGYTEAFF.

A few counts support this clonotype. The chain joins TRBV6-6 to TRBJ2-7; possibly TRBD2 for D (6 bases). V lost 6 bases, J lost 3 bases, and 18 bases lay in between. The CDR3 contains 15 residues. Per the germline V gene, CDR1 is MNHNY and CDR2 is SVGAGI (reference sequence). This CDR3 is CASSGTRKLNYEQYV. Written as DNA, the CDR3 is TGTGCCAGCAGCGGGACTCGTAAACTGAACTACGAGCAGTACGTC.

The chain employs TRBV9 and TRBJ2-1; 10 bases agree with TRBD1. The CDR3 is 17 amino acids. With 3 bases clipped from V and 4 bases from J, the junction kept 10 bases outside the gene matches. CDR1 SGDLS and CDR2 YYNGEE come from the germline V gene. CDR3 DNA: TGTGCCAGCAGCGCGGACCCGGGACAGGGGTCATACAATGAGCAGTTCTTC. Residues: CASSADPGQGSYNEQFF.

This clonotype turned up a few times. The chain uses TRBV6-5 and TRBJ2-7; no definite D call. Looked up from germline, CDR1 is MNHEY and CDR2 is SVGAGI. The CDR3 runs to 15 residues. Trimming left V 6 bases short and J 3 bases short, with 18 bases between. The CDR3 spells CASSPAGFGNYEQYF. The CDR3 DNA reads as TGTGCCAGCAGCCCCGCCGGTTTCGGAAACTACGAGCAGTACTTC.

This clonotype was detected only a few times. The chain has TRBV28 and TRBJ1-5; D uncertain. CDR1 is MDHEN, CDR2 SYDVKM, per germline. The CDR3 length is 14 residues. The germline V and J ends were trimmed by 3 bases and 6 bases, with 12 bases remaining between them. CDR3 region: CASSFGLSFQPQHF. The CDR3 region has the DNA TGTGCCAGCAGTTTTGGTCTCTCGTTTCAGCCCCAGCATTTT.

The genes are TRBV4-1 and TRBJ2-4, with TRBD2 matching 10 bases. Germline assignment: CDR1 MGHRA and CDR2 YSYEKL. The CDR3 length is 17 residues. The V and J ends lost 4 bases and 6 bases, in that order; junction bases with no gene match: 12. CDR3 region: CASSRGSGGAQGNIQYF. DNA of the CDR3: TGCGCCAGCAGCCGGGGAAGCGGGGGGGCCCAAGGAAACATTCAGTACTTC.

This clonotype was seen more than once but under ten times. The chain recombines TRBV19 with TRBJ2-7, with unresolved D. Germline V gives CDR1 LNHDA, CDR2 SQIVND (reference sequence). CDR3 length: 15 amino acids. The V end lost 0 bases, the J end lost 3 bases, and 12 bases lay between the germline ends. The DNA of the CDR3 is TGTGCCAGTAGTATAGATCGGCTCGGCGGCTACGAGCAGTACTTC. This gives the protein CASSIDRLGGYEQYF.

Only a few counts were recorded for this clonotype. The genes are TRBV19 and TRBJ2-7; 9 bases agree with TRBD1. The germline V gene encodes CDR1 LNHDA and CDR2 SQIVND (reference sequence). The CDR3 consists of 15 residues. Germline trimming cut 5 bases from V and 0 bases from J; bases unmatched to any gene: 5. CDR3 residues: CASSDRDRASYEQYF. In nucleotides, the CDR3 is TGTGCCAGTAGTGACCGGGACAGGGCCTCCTACGAGCAGTACTTC. The complete variable domain, with remaining parts taken from reference TRBV19 and TRBJ2-7, reads DGGITQSPKYLFRKEGQNVTLSCEQNLNHDAMYWYRQDPGQGLRLIYYSQIVNDFQKGDIAEGYSVSREKKESFPLTVTSAQKNPTAFYLCASSDRDRASYEQYFGPGTRLTVT.

This clonotype was counted between two and nine times. The chain carries TRBV30 and TRBJ2-7; no reliable D call. From germline, CDR1 is GTSNPN and CDR2 SVGIG (reference sequence). The CDR3 spans 13 residues. Trimming took 2 bases from V and 4 from J, leaving 12 bases between them. The CDR3 nucleotides are TGTGCCTGGAGTAACATTTTCGCATACGAGCAGTACTTC. It is translated as CAWSNIFAYEQYF.

This clonotype has more than one count but fewer than ten. CDR3 in amino acids: CASSYRFNSNQPQHF. As DNA, the CDR3 is TGTGCCAGCAGTTACAGGTTTAATAGCAATCAGCCCCAGCATTTT. J is TRBJ1-5 and V is TRBV6-5; D unclear. Trimming removed 2 bases from V and 0 bases from J, with 8 bases in between. Germline V lookup: CDR1 MNHEY, CDR2 SVGAGI. CDR3 length: 15 residues.

The rearrangement links TRBV7-2 to TRBJ2-7; D might be TRBD2 (5 bases). Germline V gives CDR1 SGHTA, CDR2 FQGNSA. This CDR3 region has 14 residues. V lost 4 bases, J lost 7 bases, and 17 bases lay in between. CDR3 region: CASSSSSGIREQYF. DNA of the CDR3: TGTGCCAGCAGCTCCTCCTCGGGGATAAGAGAGCAGTACTTC.

This clonotype was counted only a few times. The chain carries TRBV7-9 and TRBJ1-5; tentatively, D is TRBD1 (5 bases). This CDR3 region has 12 residues. The germline gives CDR1 SEHNR, CDR2 FQNEAQ (reference sequence). Trimming stripped 7 bases from V and 5 bases from J, with 9 bases between. CDR3 protein: CASTWGDQPQHF. CDR3 DNA: TGTGCCAGCACTTGGGGGGATCAGCCCCAGCATTTT.

The J gene is TRBJ2-1, the V gene TRBV15; TRBD1 aligns across 8 bases. The length of the CDR3 is 16 residues. V was clipped by 0 bases and J by 4 bases; unmatched bases: 5. Germline CDR1 is LNHNV and CDR2 is YYDKDF (reference sequence). This chain's CDR3 is CATSREWQGAYNEQFF. Here the CDR3 DNA reads TGTGCCACCAGCAGAGAATGGCAGGGGGCATACAATGAGCAGTTCTTC.

This clonotype was observed many times. This chain links TRBV5-1 with TRBJ2-7; the match to TRBD1 covers 10 bases. The CDR3 totals 14 residues. Looked up from germline, CDR1 is SGHRS and CDR2 is YFSETQ. V shed 4 bases and J 4 bases; nucleotides not matched to a gene: 5. The CDR3 coding sequence is TGCGCCAGCAGCGACCCGGGACAGGGGTACGAGCAGTACGTC. Protein product: CASSDPGQGYEQYV.

This clonotype was observed a few times. The junction departs from the called germline gene at one end, perhaps through a read error. The V gene is TRBV6-5, the J gene TRBJ1-6; D unclear. This CDR3 spans 14 amino acids. The V gene's germline CDR1 is MNHEY and CDR2 SVGAGI. The DNA for the CDR3 is TGTGCCAGCAGTTACAGGGTTCAGAATTCACCCCTCCGCTTT. Encoded protein: CASSYRVQNSPLRF.

This clonotype was counted ten times or more. V and J are TRBV29-1 and TRBJ1-2; D is ambiguous. CDR3 length: 13 amino acids. Trimming left V 6 bases short and J 4 bases short, with 15 bases between. CDR1 SQVTM and CDR2 ANQGSEA come from the germline V gene. CDR3 coding DNA: TGCAGCGTCCCCGATTCCGGTAGCTATGGCTACACCTTC. It yields the protein CSVPDSGSYGYTF.

The chain recombines TRBV2 with TRBJ2-3; TRBD2 might be the D (5 bases). CDR3 length: 12 amino acids. The germline V gene encodes CDR1 SNHLY and CDR2 FYNNEI. Trimming cost V 6 bases and J 4 bases, with 8 bases left between them. CDR3 residues: CASRRTSDTQYF. In nucleotides, the CDR3 is TGTGCCAGCAGGCGGACTTCAGATACGCAGTATTTT.

This rearrangement joins TRBV7-2 to TRBJ2-5; 10 bases are shared with TRBD2. The junction had 6 bases not matched to a gene; V was cut back by 4 bases and J by 4 bases. This CDR3 has 15 residues. Germline CDR1 reads SGHTA; CDR2 reads FQGNSA. DNA for the CDR3: TGTGCCAGCAGCTCCCTCCTAGCGGGGGCAGAGACCCAGTACTTC. Amino acids: CASSSLLAGAETQYF.

V is TRBV3-1 and J is TRBJ2-3; D may be TRBD2 (5 bases). There are 13 residues in the CDR3. Trimming cost V 5 bases and J 6 bases, with 12 bases left between them. CDR1 is LGHDT and CDR2 is YNNKEL in the germline V gene (reference sequence). The CDR3, as DNA: TGTGCCAGCAGCTCCCTAGGCGGGGATACGCAGTATTTT. This translates into CASSSLGGDTQYF.

This clonotype appeared a single time. The DNA of the CDR3 is TGCAGTGGAAAGGGCGACTTCCTTCTCCTACCTGAAGCTTTCTTT. It specifies CSGKGDFLLLPEAFF. The chain uses TRBV20-1 and TRBJ1-1; no reliable D call. The CDR3 covers 15 residues. Germline V gene lookup returns CDR1 DFQATT and CDR2 SNEGSKA (reference sequence). V gave up 7 bases and J gave up 6 bases, with 24 bases separating them.

This clonotype occurred many times. V is TRBV5-1 and J is TRBJ2-1, with D perhaps matching TRBD1 or TRBD2 (6 bases each). Trimming left V 0 bases short and J 8 bases short, with 12 bases between. Germline V gives CDR1 SGHRS, CDR2 YFSETQ. The CDR3 spans 14 residues. CDR3 residues: CASSLVPGADEQFF. CDR3 coding DNA: TGCGCCAGCAGCTTGGTTCCGGGGGCCGATGAGCAGTTCTTC.

In this sample, this clonotype turned up once. The rearrangement links TRBV4-1 to TRBJ2-7; possible D gene TRBD2, 5 bases. Germline V gives CDR1 MGHRA, CDR2 YSYEKL. V lost 1 base and J 1 base, leaving 11 bases between the germline ends. The CDR3 length is 15 residues. The CDR3, as DNA: TGCGCCAGCAGCCAAGGTGTGATAGCGTCCTACGAGCAGTACTTC. Residues: CASSQGVIASYEQYF.

This sequence joins TRBV6-1 and TRBJ2-5; D perhaps matches TRBD1 (5 bases). Looked up from germline, CDR1 is MNHNS and CDR2 is SASEGT. CDR3 length: 15 residues. V lost 6 bases and J lost 5, with 19 bases in between. DNA for the CDR3: TGTGCCAGCAGGAGCAGGGTTTCATCGTTGGAGACCCAGTACTTC. It encodes CASRSRVSSLETQYF.

Here the CDR3 reads CASKILAAQETQYF. The CDR3 nucleotides are TGTGCCAGCAAGATACTAGCGGCCCAAGAGACCCAGTACTTC. The chain combines TRBV7-2 with TRBJ2-5; 8 bases line up with TRBD2. Germline CDR1 SGHTA, CDR2 FQGNSA. J gave up 1 base and V 7 bases, and 5 bases lay outside the gene matches. The CDR3 covers 14 residues.